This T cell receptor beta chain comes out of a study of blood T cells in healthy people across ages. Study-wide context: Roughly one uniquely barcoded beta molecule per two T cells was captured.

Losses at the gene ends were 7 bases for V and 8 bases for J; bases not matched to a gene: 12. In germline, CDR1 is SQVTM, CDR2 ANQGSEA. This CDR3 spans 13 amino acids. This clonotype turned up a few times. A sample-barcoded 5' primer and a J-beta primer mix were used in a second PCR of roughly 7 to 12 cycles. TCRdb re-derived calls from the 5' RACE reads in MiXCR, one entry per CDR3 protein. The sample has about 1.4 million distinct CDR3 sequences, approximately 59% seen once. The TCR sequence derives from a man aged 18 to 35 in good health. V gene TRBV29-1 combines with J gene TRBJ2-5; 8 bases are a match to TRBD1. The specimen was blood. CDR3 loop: CSGRGQAEGTQYF. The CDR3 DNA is TGCAGCGGGAGGGGACAGGCGGAGGGAACCCAGTACTTC.